Below, one T cell receptor beta chain is given with its context. Which antigen it targets is not known. The input lacks base qualities; no much larger clone sits a single base away. Memory CD4+ T cells were sorted ex vivo from peripheral blood of narcolepsy patients and healthy controls for TCR Vbeta sequencing. Libraries were constructed by the immunoSEQ multiplex PCR assay. The source is immuneACCESS, and TCRdb retained only in-frame sequences with V and J called. Part of the clones is not carried over; for the studies checked, unresolved V genes explain less than half of this, and the remainder is unexplained. This sample comprises tens of thousands of clones, around 80% of them detected only once. The ten top clones hold 0.8% to 1.2% of the sample. This entry is derived from a study of T cells in narcolepsy (dated 2018 in TCRdb). General notes on the study: Patients with narcolepsy type 1 or type 2 (NT1, NT2) and healthy control donors were enrolled in the study. The study used TCR Vbeta sequencing to track clonotypes in blood and CSF while looking for autoreactive T cells in narcolepsy patients that target self-antigens of hypocretin neurons (hypocretin, TRIB2). On the study overall, not on this receptor specifically: No sequences matching autoreactive T cell clones were contained in some blood memory CD4+ repertoires from patients and controls. According to the report, autoreactive clonotypes were detected serially in the blood of the same patients and of different patients, but not in healthy controls. Numbers of sequenced blood memory CD4+ clonotypes were comparable, averaging approximately 40,000 in patients and approximately 30,000 in controls. Plots that compared CSF and blood CD4+ T cell clonotypes from the same patient highlighted HCRT-specific and TRIB2-specific autoreactive clonotypes.

The CDR3 goes from the cysteine to the phenylalanine over 20 residues. CDR3 DNA only is kept here, 60 bases in frame from base 1. V gives up 0 bases and J gives up 5 bases, and the segment between their germline ends measures 27 bases. The germline V gene encodes CDR1 LGHNA and CDR2 YNFKEQ. The specimen was memory (CD45RA-) CD4+ T cells from blood. The meaning of the sample's cell subset or site label: memory T cells sorted ex vivo from peripheral blood. The chain joins TRBV4-2 to TRBJ2-3, and TRBD2 may be the D gene, going by 8 matching bases. This clonotype was sampled from a human donor in good health. The DNA reads as follows: TGTGCCAGCAGCCAAGATTCGCCAGGGGGATTAGCGGGGCCGAAAGATACGCAGTATTTT. Its amino acids are CASSQDSPGGLAGPKDTQYF.